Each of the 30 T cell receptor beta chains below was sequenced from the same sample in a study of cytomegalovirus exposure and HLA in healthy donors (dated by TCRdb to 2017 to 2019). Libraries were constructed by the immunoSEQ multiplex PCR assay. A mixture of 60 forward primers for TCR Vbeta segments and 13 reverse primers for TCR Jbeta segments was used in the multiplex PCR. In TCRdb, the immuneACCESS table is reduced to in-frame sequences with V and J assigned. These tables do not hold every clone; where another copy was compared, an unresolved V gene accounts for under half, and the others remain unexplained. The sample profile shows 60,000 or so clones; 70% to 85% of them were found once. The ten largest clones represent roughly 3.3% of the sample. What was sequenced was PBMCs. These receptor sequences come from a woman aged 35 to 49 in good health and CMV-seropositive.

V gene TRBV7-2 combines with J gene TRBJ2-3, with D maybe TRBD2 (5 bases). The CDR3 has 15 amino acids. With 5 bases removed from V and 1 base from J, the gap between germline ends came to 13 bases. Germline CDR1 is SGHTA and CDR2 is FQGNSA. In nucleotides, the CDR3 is TGTGCCAGCAGCGACATACCGAGGGGCACAGATACGCAGTATTTT. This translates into CASSDIPRGTDTQYF.

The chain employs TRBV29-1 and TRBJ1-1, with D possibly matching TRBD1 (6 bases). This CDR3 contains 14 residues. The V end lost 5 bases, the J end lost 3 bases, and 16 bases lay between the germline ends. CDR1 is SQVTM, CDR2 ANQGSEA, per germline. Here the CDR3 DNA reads TGCAGCGTTTGGACAGACCTTTGGGACACTGAAGCTTTCTTT. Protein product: CSVWTDLWDTEAFF. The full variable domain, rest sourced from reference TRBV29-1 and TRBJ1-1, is SAVISQKPSRDICQRGTSLTIQCQVDSQVTMMFWYRQQPGQSLTLIATANQGSEATYESGFVIDKFPISRPNLTFSTLTVSNMSPEDSSIYLCSVWTDLWDTEAFFGQGTRLTVV.

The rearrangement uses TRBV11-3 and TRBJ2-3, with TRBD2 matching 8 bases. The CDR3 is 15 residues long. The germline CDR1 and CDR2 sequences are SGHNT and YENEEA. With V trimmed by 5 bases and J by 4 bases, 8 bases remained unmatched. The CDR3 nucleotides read TGTGCCAGCAGCCATCAGCGGGGGTCCTCAGATACGCAGTATTTT. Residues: CASSHQRGSSDTQYF.

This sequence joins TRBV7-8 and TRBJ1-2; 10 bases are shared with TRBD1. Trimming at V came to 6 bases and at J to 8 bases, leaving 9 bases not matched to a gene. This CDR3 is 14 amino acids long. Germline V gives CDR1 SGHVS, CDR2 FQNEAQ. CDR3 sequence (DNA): TGTGCCAGCAGTTCCGACAGGGGGCAAGAAGGCTACACCTTC. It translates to CASSSDRGQEGYTF.

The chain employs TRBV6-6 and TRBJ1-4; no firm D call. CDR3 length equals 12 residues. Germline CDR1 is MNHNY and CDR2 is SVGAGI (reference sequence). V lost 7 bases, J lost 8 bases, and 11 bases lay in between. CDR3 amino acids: CASNAAGEKLFF. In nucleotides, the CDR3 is TGTGCCAGCAACGCTGCGGGAGAAAAACTGTTTTTT.

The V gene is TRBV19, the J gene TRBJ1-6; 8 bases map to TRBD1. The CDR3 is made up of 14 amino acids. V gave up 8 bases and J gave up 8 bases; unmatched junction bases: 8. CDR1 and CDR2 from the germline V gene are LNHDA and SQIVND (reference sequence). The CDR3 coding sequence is TGTGCCAGTTCCCCGGGACAGGTACATTCACCCCTCCACTTT. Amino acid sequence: CASSPGQVHSPLHF.

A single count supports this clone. The CDR3 loop reads CASSLTKGAYTQYF. In DNA form, the CDR3 reads TGTGCCAGCAGCTTAACGAAGGGGGCATATACGCAGTATTTT. J is TRBJ2-3 and V is TRBV7-3; TRBD1 aligns across 7 bases. Trimming took 0 bases from V and 7 from J; bases not matched to a gene: 4. The CDR3 extends over 14 amino acids. CDR1 is SGHTA, CDR2 FQGTGA, per germline.

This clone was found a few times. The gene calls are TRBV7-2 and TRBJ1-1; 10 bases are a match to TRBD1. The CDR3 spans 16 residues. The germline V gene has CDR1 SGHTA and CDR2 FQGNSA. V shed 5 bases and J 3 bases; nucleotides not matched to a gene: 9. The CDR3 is CASSPTGTGDDTEAFF. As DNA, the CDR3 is TGTGCCAGCAGCCCCACCGGGACAGGGGACGACACTGAAGCTTTCTTT.

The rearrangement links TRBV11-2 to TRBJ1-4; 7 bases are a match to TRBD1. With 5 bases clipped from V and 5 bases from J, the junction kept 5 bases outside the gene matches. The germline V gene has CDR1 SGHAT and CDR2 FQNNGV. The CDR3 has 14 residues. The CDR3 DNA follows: TGTGCCAGCAGCGTGGGACAGAGGAATGAAAAACTGTTTTTT. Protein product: CASSVGQRNEKLFF.

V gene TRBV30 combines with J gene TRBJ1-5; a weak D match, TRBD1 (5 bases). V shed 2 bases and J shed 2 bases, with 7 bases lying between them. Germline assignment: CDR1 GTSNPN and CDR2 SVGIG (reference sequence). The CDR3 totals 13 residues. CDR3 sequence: CAWSSRGNQPQHF. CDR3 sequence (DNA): TGTGCCTGGAGTTCCAGGGGCAATCAGCCCCAGCATTTT.

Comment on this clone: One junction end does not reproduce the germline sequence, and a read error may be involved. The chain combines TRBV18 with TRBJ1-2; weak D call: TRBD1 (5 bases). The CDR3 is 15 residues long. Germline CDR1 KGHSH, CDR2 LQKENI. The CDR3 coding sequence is TGTGCCAGCTCACCACCGGGCGGGGCGGACTATGTCTACACCTTC. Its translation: CASSPPGGADYVYTF.

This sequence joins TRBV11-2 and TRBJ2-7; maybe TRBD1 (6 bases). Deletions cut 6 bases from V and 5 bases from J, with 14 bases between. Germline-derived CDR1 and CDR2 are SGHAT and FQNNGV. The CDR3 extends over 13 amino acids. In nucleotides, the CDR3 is TGTGCCAGCAGAATAACAGGGAACCACGAGCAGTACTTC. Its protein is CASRITGNHEQYF.

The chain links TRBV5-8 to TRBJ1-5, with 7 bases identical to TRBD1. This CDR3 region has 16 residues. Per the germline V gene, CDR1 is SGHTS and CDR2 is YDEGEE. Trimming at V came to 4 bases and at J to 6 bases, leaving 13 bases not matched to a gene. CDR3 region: CASSARTGPLGQPQHF. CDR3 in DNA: TGTGCCAGCAGCGCCCGGACAGGACCTCTGGGTCAGCCCCAGCATTTT.

In DNA form, the CDR3 reads TGCGCCAGCAGCAAGACTAGCGGGGGGGGCTACAATGAGCAGTTCTTC. It yields the protein CASSKTSGGGYNEQFF. The J gene is TRBJ2-1, the V gene TRBV5-1; 14 bases agree with TRBD2. This CDR3 has 16 amino acids. V was clipped by 4 bases and J by 3 bases; unmatched bases: 3. Looked up from germline, CDR1 is SGHRS and CDR2 is YFSETQ.

CDR3 nucleotide sequence: TGTGCCAGCAGCCTGGGAGGGGAGGCCTACGAGCAGTACTTC. This translates into CASSLGGEAYEQYF. This chain uses TRBV11-3 with TRBJ2-7; 7 nucleotides agree with TRBD2. CDR3 size: 14 residues. Per germline, CDR1 SGHNT and CDR2 YENEEA. Trimming removed 5 bases from V and 2 bases from J; junction bases left unmatched: 6. The full variable domain, in which reference TRBV11-3 and TRBJ2-7 provide the parts outside the CDR3, is EAGVVQSPRYKIIEKKQPVAFWCNPISGHNTLYWYLQNLGQGPELLIRYENEEAVDDSQLPKDRFSAERLKGVDSTLKIQPAELGDSAVYLCASSLGGEAYEQYFGPGTRLTVT.

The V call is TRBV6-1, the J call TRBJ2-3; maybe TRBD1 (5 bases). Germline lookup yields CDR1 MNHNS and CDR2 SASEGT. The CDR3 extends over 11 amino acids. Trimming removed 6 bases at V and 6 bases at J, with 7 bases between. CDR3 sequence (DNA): TGTGCCAGCAGGGGGCTGGATACGCAGTATTTT. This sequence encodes CASRGLDTQYF.

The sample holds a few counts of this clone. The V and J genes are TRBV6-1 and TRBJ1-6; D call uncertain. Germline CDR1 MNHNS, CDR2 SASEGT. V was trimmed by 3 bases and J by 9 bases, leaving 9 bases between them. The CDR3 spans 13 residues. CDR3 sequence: CASSDSVSSPLHF. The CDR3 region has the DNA TGTGCCAGCAGTGATTCGGTATCTTCACCCCTCCACTTT.

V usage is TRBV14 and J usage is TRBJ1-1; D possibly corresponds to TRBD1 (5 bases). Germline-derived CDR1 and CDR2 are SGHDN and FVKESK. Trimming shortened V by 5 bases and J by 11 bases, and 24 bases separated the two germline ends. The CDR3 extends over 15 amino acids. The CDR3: CASSFRTGGTKIAFF. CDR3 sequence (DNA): TGTGCCAGCAGCTTCCGGACGGGGGGGACTAAAATTGCTTTCTTT.

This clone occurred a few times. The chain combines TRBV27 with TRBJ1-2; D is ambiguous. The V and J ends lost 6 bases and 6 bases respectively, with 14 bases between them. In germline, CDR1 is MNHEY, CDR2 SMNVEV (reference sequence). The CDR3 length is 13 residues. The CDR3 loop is CASRRAGRDGYTF. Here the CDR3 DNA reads TGTGCCAGCAGAAGGGCGGGGAGGGATGGCTACACCTTC.

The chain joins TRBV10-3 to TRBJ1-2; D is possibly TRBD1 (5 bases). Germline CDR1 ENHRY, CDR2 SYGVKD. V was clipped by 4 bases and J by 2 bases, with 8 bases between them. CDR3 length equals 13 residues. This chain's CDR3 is CAISADKNYGYTF. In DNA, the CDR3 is TGTGCCATCAGTGCGGACAAGAACTATGGCTACACCTTC.

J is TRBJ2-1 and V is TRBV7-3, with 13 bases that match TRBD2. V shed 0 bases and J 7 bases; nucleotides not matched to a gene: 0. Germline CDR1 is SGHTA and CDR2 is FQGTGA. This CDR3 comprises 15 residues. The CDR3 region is CASSLTGLAGNEQFF. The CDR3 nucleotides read TGTGCCAGCAGCTTAACGGGACTAGCGGGGAATGAGCAGTTCTTC. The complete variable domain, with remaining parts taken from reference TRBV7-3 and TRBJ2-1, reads GAGVSQTPSNKVTEKGKYVELRCDPISGHTALYWYRQSLGQGPEFLIYFQGTGAADDSGLPNDRFFAVRPEGSVSTLKIQRTERGDSAVYLCASSLTGLAGNEQFFGPGTRLTVL.

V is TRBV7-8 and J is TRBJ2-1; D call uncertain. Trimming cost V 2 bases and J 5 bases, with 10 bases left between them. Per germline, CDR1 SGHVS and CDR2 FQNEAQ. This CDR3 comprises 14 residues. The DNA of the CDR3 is TGTGCCAGCAGCTTACGGTGGAGTAACAATGAGCAGTTCTTC. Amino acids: CASSLRWSNNEQFF. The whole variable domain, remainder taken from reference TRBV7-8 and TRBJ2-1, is GAGVSQSPRYKVAKRGQDVALRCDPISGHVSLFWYQQALGQGPEFLTYFQNEAQLDKSGLPSDRFFAERPEGSVSTLKIQRTQQEDSAVYLCASSLRWSNNEQFFGPGTRLTVL.

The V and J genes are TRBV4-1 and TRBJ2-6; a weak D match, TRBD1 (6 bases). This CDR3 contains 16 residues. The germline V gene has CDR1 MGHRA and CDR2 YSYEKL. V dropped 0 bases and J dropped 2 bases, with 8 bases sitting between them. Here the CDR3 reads CASSQDEGAGANVLTF. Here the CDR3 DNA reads TGCGCCAGCAGCCAAGATGAGGGGGCTGGGGCCAACGTCCTGACTTTC.

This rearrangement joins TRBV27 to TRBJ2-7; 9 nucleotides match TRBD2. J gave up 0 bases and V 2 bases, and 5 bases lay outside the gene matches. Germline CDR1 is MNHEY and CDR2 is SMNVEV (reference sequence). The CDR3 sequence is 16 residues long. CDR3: CASSLRVAGVSYEQYF. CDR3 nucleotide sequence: TGTGCCAGCAGTTTAAGGGTAGCGGGGGTCTCCTACGAGCAGTACTTC.

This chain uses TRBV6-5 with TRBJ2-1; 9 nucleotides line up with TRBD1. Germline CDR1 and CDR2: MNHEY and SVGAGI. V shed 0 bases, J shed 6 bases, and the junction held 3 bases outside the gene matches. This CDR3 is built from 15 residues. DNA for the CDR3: TGTGCCAGCAGTTACTCTTGGACAGGGGCCAATGAGCAGTTCTTC. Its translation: CASSYSWTGANEQFF.

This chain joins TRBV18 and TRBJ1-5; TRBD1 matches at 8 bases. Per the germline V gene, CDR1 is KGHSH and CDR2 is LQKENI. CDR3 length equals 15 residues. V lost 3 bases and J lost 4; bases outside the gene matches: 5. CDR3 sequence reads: CASSPAGGLNQPQHF. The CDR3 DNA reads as TGTGCCAGCTCACCGGCAGGGGGCCTTAATCAGCCCCAGCATTTT.

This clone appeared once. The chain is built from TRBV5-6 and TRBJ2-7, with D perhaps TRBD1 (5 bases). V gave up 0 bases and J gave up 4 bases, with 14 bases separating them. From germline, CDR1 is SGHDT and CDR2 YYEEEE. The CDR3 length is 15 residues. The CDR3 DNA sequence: TGTGCCAGCAGCTTGGGGGCAGGGAAAAGGTACGAGCAGTACTTC. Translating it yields CASSLGAGKRYEQYF.

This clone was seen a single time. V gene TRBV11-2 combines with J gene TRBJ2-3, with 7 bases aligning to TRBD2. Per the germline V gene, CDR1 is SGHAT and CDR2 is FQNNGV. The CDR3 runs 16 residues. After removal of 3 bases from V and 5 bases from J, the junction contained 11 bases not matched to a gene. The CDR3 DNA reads TGTGCCAGCAGCTTTCTTCTCGCGGGGGAAAGAGATACGCAGTATTTT. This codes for CASSFLLAGERDTQYF. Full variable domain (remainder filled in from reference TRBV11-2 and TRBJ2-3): EAGVAQSPRYKIIEKRQSVAFWCNPISGHATLYWYQQILGQGPKLLIQFQNNGVVDDSQLPKDRFSAERLKGVDSTLKIQPAKLEDSAVYLCASSFLLAGERDTQYFGPGTRLTVL.

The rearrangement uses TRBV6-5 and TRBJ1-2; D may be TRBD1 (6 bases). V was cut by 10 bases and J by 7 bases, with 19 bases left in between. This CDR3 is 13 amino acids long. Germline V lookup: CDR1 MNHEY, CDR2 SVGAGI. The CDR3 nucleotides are TGTGCCACCAAAAGGACAGCAAACGGTGGCTACACCTTC. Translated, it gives CATKRTANGGYTF.

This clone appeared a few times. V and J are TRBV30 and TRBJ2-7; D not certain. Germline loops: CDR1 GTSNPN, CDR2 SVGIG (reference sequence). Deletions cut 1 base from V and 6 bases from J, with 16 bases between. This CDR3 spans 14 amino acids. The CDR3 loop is CAWSARVRVSEQYF. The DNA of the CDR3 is TGTGCCTGGAGTGCCCGGGTCCGCGTCAGCGAGCAGTACTTC.